Presented here are 29 T cell receptor beta chains from one specimen sequenced in a study of CD8+CD57+ T cells in acquired aplastic anemia. Genomic DNA, serving as template, underwent TCR beta VDJ and CDR3 profiling. TCRdb used MiXCR to reprocess the reads, holding one entry per CDR3 protein. This sample has some 180,000 distinct CDR3 sequences, with 63% found just once. By flow cytometry, patients selected for sequencing had shown an expansion of CD8+CD57+ cells. Sequenced material: sorted CD4+, CD8+, or CD8+CD57+ T cells (not recorded which) from PBMCs. The receptors derive from a human donor with aplastic anemia.

This clonotype has a count of ten or more. The rearrangement joins TRBV12-3 or TRBV12-4 to TRBJ2-1; 7 nucleotides line up with TRBD1. The trim removed 6 bases at V and 0 bases at J, leaving 14 bases unmatched. The length of the CDR3 is 18 residues. CDR3 amino acids: CASSHNMGQSSSYNEQFF. DNA for the CDR3: TGTGCCAGCAGCCACAATATGGGACAGTCTAGCTCCTACAATGAGCAGTTCTTC.

The chain carries TRBV19 and TRBJ1-2; 7 bases map to TRBD1. Germline values: CDR1 LNHDA, CDR2 SQIVND (reference sequence). CDR3 size: 14 residues. With V trimmed by 1 base and J by 7 bases, 6 bases remained unmatched. CDR3: CASSIGTGSLGYTF. CDR3 DNA: TGTGCCAGTAGTATAGGGACAGGTTCGCTTGGCTACACCTTC.

The V gene is TRBV15, the J gene TRBJ2-7; D call uncertain. V was cut by 3 bases and J by 7 bases, with 10 bases left in between. Germline V gives CDR1 LNHNV, CDR2 YYDKDF (reference sequence). The CDR3 extends over 12 amino acids. The CDR3 reads CATSSGFGEQYF. CDR3 DNA: TGTGCCACCAGCAGCGGTTTTGGGGAGCAGTACTTC.

This clonotype has just one count. CDR3 nucleotides: TGTGCCAGCAGAGAGCACCCGAAAACTGAAGCTTTCTTT. It is translated as CASREHPKTEAFF. V usage is TRBV13 and J usage is TRBJ1-1; D gene ambiguous. V was clipped by 6 bases and J by 5 bases, with 13 bases between them. This CDR3 has 13 amino acids. The germline gives CDR1 PRHDT, CDR2 FYEKMQ (reference sequence). Complete variable domain (other parts from reference TRBV13 and TRBJ1-1): AAGVIQSPRHLIKEKRETATLKCYPIPRHDTVYWYQQGPGQDPQFLISFYEKMQSDKGSIPDRFSAQQFSDYHSELNMSSLELGDSALYFCASREHPKTEAFFGQGTRLTVV.

Points on this clonotype: A much bigger clone sits one base away, suggesting this may be a read error. The chain uses TRBV4-1 and TRBJ1-1; possibly TRBD1 for D (5 bases). The germline gives CDR1 MGHRA, CDR2 YSYEKL. The CDR3 has 14 residues. The CDR3 reads CASSLQVMNNEAFF. The CDR3, as DNA: TGCGCCAGCAGCCTACAGGTGATGAACAATGAAGCTTTCTTT.

The table lists this clonotype with many counts. The chain recombines TRBV5-4 with TRBJ2-7; unclear D gene. This CDR3 has 13 residues. Trimming cost V 3 bases and J 0 bases, with 7 bases left between them. Germline CDR1 SGHNT, CDR2 YYREEE (reference sequence). The CDR3 nucleotides read TGTGCCAGCAGCTATGGGCCCTCCTACGAGCAGTACTTC. Its protein product is CASSYGPSYEQYF.

This clonotype came up a few times. This sequence joins TRBV15 and TRBJ1-1, with a possible D match to TRBD1 (5 bases). In germline, CDR1 is LNHNV, CDR2 YYDKDF (reference sequence). Trimming removed 0 bases from V and 5 bases from J, with 13 bases in between. The CDR3 is 15 amino acids. CDR3 in DNA: TGTGCCACCAGCAGAGACAGGGCTACCGGGACTGAAGCTTTCTTT. This gives the protein CATSRDRATGTEAFF.

A word on this clonotype: The junction does not match germline at one end; this may be a read error. The chain couples TRBV15 to TRBJ1-2; D may be TRBD1 (5 bases). In germline, CDR1 is LNHNV, CDR2 YYDKDF (reference sequence). The CDR3 runs 15 residues. CDR3 amino acids: CASSLVTGGEGVYTF. The CDR3 bases are TGTGCCAGCAGCTTAGTTACGGGGGGTGAGGGTGTCTACACCTTC.

This clonotype was recorded at least ten times. The chain joins TRBV6-1 to TRBJ1-3, with 7 positions matching TRBD1. Germline CDR1 is MNHNS and CDR2 is SASEGT. This CDR3 has 15 residues. The V gene end was trimmed by 8 bases and the J gene end by 4 bases; junction bases not matched to a gene: 11. As DNA, the CDR3 is TGTGCCAGCTGTACTGACAGGGAGGTAGGAAACACCATATATTTT. This gives the protein CASCTDREVGNTIYF.

The V and J genes are TRBV4-1 and TRBJ2-5; 8 nucleotides line up with TRBD2. The V segment lost 4 bases and the J segment 1 base; nucleotides outside the gene matches: 11. CDR3 size: 17 residues. The germline CDR1 and CDR2 sequences are MGHRA and YSYEKL. The CDR3 sequence: CASSRAAGTRTQETQYF. The CDR3 nucleotides read TGCGCCAGCAGCCGCGCCGCCGGGACTAGGACCCAAGAGACCCAGTACTTC.

Remarks on this clonotype: At one of its ends the junction is not consistent with the germline gene, which may arise from a read error. The chain couples TRBV7-8 to TRBJ2-7; 10 bases line up with TRBD2. The CDR3 has 15 amino acids. CDR1 is SGHVS, CDR2 FQNEAQ, per germline. This CDR3 reads CASSLLGLAAYEQCF. The CDR3, as DNA: TGTGCCAGCAGCTTGCTCGGACTAGCGGCCTACGAGCAGTGCTTC.

CDR3 coding DNA: TGTGCCAGCAGATCCCAGGGTCCACACGAGCAGTACTTC. Translation: CASRSQGPHEQYF. This rearrangement joins TRBV2 to TRBJ2-7; a weak D match, TRBD1 (5 bases). Germline lookup yields CDR1 SNHLY and CDR2 FYNNEI. This CDR3 contains 13 residues. Trimming stripped 6 bases from V and 5 bases from J, with 14 bases between.

The V call is TRBV10-1, the J call TRBJ2-7; D may be TRBD1 (5 bases). Germline V gene data show CDR1 as WNHNN and CDR2 as SYGVQD (reference sequence). The CDR3 totals 14 residues. Trimming left V 6 bases short and J 2 bases short, with 14 bases between. CDR3 sequence reads: CASRGLQVPYEQYF. The DNA for the CDR3 is TGCGCCAGCAGGGGGCTTCAGGTTCCCTACGAGCAGTACTTC.

V gene TRBV5-4 combines with J gene TRBJ2-2, with no clear D. The CDR3 spans 15 residues. CDR1 SGHNT and CDR2 YYREEE come from the germline V gene (reference sequence). Trimming left V 0 bases short and J 6 bases short, with 12 bases between. The CDR3 region has the DNA TGTGCCAGCAGCTTGGAACGGAGTACCGCCGGGGAGCTGTTTTTT. It yields the protein CASSLERSTAGELFF.

This clonotype occurred a few times. The chain is built from TRBV15 and TRBJ1-1; D call uncertain. There are 14 residues in the CDR3. V was clipped by 1 base and J by 0 bases, with 6 bases between them. CDR1 is LNHNV and CDR2 is YYDKDF in the germline V gene (reference sequence). The CDR3 loop reads CATSRATMNTEAFF. The DNA for the CDR3 is TGTGCCACCAGCAGAGCAACCATGAACACTGAAGCTTTCTTT.

This clonotype was seen at least ten times. CDR3 sequence (DNA): TGTGCCAGCAGCTTAGCCCGGGACACGGTTTATGGCTACACCTTC. Its protein product is CASSLARDTVYGYTF. The chain carries TRBV7-8 and TRBJ1-2, with a tentative D call TRBD1 (6 bases). In germline, CDR1 is SGHVS, CDR2 FQNEAQ. This CDR3 is built from 15 residues. Trimming pared 0 bases from V and 5 bases from J, leaving 13 bases between.

The sample holds a few counts of this clonotype. The chain couples TRBV14 to TRBJ1-6, with unresolved D. CDR3 length: 13 amino acids. Deletions cut 8 bases from V and 6 bases from J, with 11 bases between. Per germline, CDR1 SGHDN and CDR2 FVKESK. This CDR3 reads CASGQVTNSPLHF. The CDR3 DNA is TGTGCCAGCGGGCAGGTGACTAATTCACCCCTCCACTTT. Drawing the rest from reference TRBV14 and TRBJ1-6, the complete variable domain is EAGVTQFPSHSVIEKGQTVTLRCDPISGHDNLYWYRRVMGKEIKFLLHFVKESKQDESGMPNNRFLAERTGGTYSTLKVQPAELEDSGVYFCASGQVTNSPLHFGNGTRLTVT.

This clonotype was detected only a few times. The chain is built from TRBV30 and TRBJ2-6; D gene uncertain. V was pared by 5 bases and J by 0 bases, with 11 bases between. The CDR3 totals 15 residues. Germline assignment: CDR1 GTSNPN and CDR2 SVGIG (reference sequence). Here the CDR3 DNA reads TGTGCCTGGGAGGACGCCCACTCTGGGGCCAACGTCCTGACTTTC. This translates into CAWEDAHSGANVLTF. The complete variable domain, with remaining parts taken from reference TRBV30 and TRBJ2-6, reads SQTIHQWPATLVQPVGSPLSLECTVEGTSNPNLYWYRQAAGRGLQLLFYSVGIGQISSEVPQNLSASRPQDRQFILSSKKLLLSDSGFYLCAWEDAHSGANVLTFGAGSRLTVL.

This rearrangement joins TRBV9 to TRBJ1-6, with 7 bases fitting TRBD1. The germline gives CDR1 SGDLS, CDR2 YYNGEE. This CDR3 has 14 residues. Germline trimming cut 2 bases from V and 5 bases from J; bases unmatched to any gene: 1. The chain's CDR3 is CASSVGTDNSPLHF. For the CDR3, the DNA is TGTGCCAGCAGCGTGGGGACAGATAATTCACCCCTCCACTTT.

This clonotype has only a few counts. This chain joins TRBV5-5 and TRBJ1-6; D is unresolved. The V gene lost 6 bases and the J gene lost 2 bases, with 12 bases spanning the gap. Per germline, CDR1 SGHKS and CDR2 YYEKEE (reference sequence). The CDR3 has 15 residues. CDR3 in DNA: TGTGCCAGCACCCCGACGGGGACCTATAATTCACCCCTCCACTTT. This codes for CASTPTGTYNSPLHF.

This clonotype was seen just once. This sequence joins TRBV9 and TRBJ2-3; D gene uncertain. CDR1 is SGDLS, CDR2 YYNGEE, per germline. CDR3 size: 13 residues. Deletions cut 7 bases from V and 0 bases from J, with 9 bases between. The CDR3 protein is CASSQLSTDTQYF. In nucleotides, the CDR3 is TGTGCCAGCTCTCAACTTAGCACAGATACGCAGTATTTT.

The gene calls are TRBV10-1 and TRBJ1-5; D remains unclear. Trimming shortened V by 5 bases and J by 0 bases, and 5 bases separated the two germline ends. This CDR3 spans 13 amino acids. The germline gives CDR1 WNHNN, CDR2 SYGVQD (reference sequence). In nucleotides, the CDR3 is TGCGCCAGCAGTATGGATAGCAATCAGCCCCAGCATTTT. As protein: CASSMDSNQPQHF.

In its sample, this clonotype was seen a few times. The chain uses TRBV7-6 and TRBJ2-2; a weak D match, TRBD2 (5 bases). The CDR3 contains 14 residues. The V end was cut by 4 bases, the J end by 2 bases, with 8 bases between. The germline V gene has CDR1 SGHVS and CDR2 FNYEAQ. In DNA, the CDR3 is TGTGCCAGCAGCTGGACTGAAAACACCGGGGAGCTGTTTTTT. Protein sequence: CASSWTENTGELFF.

The chain recombines TRBV20-1 with TRBJ1-5; D unclear. Germline V gene lookup returns CDR1 DFQATT and CDR2 SNEGSKA (reference sequence). Trimming stripped 3 bases from V and 4 bases from J, with 13 bases between. The CDR3 covers 14 residues. CDR3 region: CSASAANTNQPQHF. The CDR3 DNA sequence: TGCAGTGCTAGTGCCGCGAATACTAATCAGCCCCAGCATTTT.

In nucleotides, the CDR3 is TGTGCCACCAGTGATCCACTAGCGGACGGGGGAGAGACCCAGTACTTC. It encodes CATSDPLADGGETQYF. The V and J genes are TRBV24-1 and TRBJ2-5; 8 nucleotides line up with TRBD2. V lost 3 bases and J lost 4; bases outside the gene matches: 9. The CDR3 totals 16 residues. Looked up from germline, CDR1 is KGHDR and CDR2 is SFDVKD.

The CDR3 bases are TGCAGTGCTAGCGTCATCCCCCCTCCGGATACGCAGTATTTT. Protein: CSASVIPPPDTQYF. This chain connects TRBV20-1 to TRBJ2-3, with unresolved D. This CDR3 is built from 14 residues. CDR1 and CDR2 (germline): DFQATT, SNEGSKA (reference sequence). V lost 3 bases and J 6 bases, leaving 16 bases between the germline ends.

This chain links TRBV7-8 with TRBJ1-2; D uncertain. The germline CDR1 and CDR2 sequences are SGHVS and FQNEAQ. The CDR3 totals 13 residues. V gave up 6 bases and J gave up 6 bases, with 14 bases separating them. CDR3 sequence: CASSYRSSDGYTF. In DNA form, the CDR3 reads TGTGCCAGCAGTTATCGAAGTTCCGATGGCTACACCTTC.

The V and J genes are TRBV15 and TRBJ1-1, with no clear D. V lost 0 bases to trimming and J lost 4 bases, with 12 bases between them. The CDR3 loop spans 15 amino acids. Germline CDR1 is LNHNV and CDR2 is YYDKDF (reference sequence). The CDR3 region has the DNA TGTGCCACCAGCAGAGATTTAGGCCAGATCACTGAAGCTTTCTTT. Its translation is CATSRDLGQITEAFF. The full variable domain, its missing parts supplied by reference TRBV15 and TRBJ1-1, is DAMVIQNPRYQVTQFGKPVTLSCSQTLNHNVMYWYQQKSSQAPKLLFHYYDKDFNNEADTPDNFQSRRPNTSFCFLDIRSPGLGDTAMYLCATSRDLGQITEAFFGQGTRLTVV.

This rearrangement joins TRBV10-3 to TRBJ1-1; the match to TRBD1 covers 9 bases. In germline, CDR1 is ENHRY, CDR2 SYGVKD. The V segment lost 6 bases and the J segment 8 bases; nucleotides outside the gene matches: 13. The CDR3 runs to 15 residues. The CDR3 region is CAIRPQVGTGREAFF. The CDR3 nucleotides read TGTGCCATCAGGCCGCAGGTCGGGACAGGGCGCGAAGCTTTCTTT.